This T cell receptor beta chain was sequenced in a study of blood T cell repertoires in COVID-19. About the study: T cells, B-cell-depleted T cells, or PBMCs supplied cDNA or gDNA.

Here immunoSEQ multiplex PCR was the method, and the copy in TCRdb shows in-frame clones only, minus some. The table has around 100,000 clones, approximately 90% seen once; the top ten hold approximately 2%. The CDR3 length is 17 residues. J lost 8 bases, V lost 5 bases, and 19 bases had no gene match. Germline-derived CDR1 and CDR2 are SEHNR and FQNEAQ (reference sequence). This receptor was obtained from a man aged 45-60 years with active COVID-19. V gene TRBV7-9 combines with J gene TRBJ1-2; 8 nucleotides agree with TRBD1. The sample taken for sequencing was peripheral blood. CDR3 nucleotides: TGTGCCAGCAGCCGTATCTCCGGACAGGGCACTCCCCTGGGCTACACCTTC. Amino acid sequence: CASSRISGQGTPLGYTF.